This TCR beta chain was documented in a study of cytomegalovirus exposure and HLA in healthy donors. For this clone: Its antigen is still unknown.

V trimming: 1 base; J trimming: 7 bases; junction bases outside the gene matches: 4. Germline CDR1 LGHNA, CDR2 YNFKEQ. The CDR3 extends over 15 amino acids. Separate from the approximately 600-subject first cohort was the roughly 120-subject validation cohort, to which the donors belonged. The table came from immunoSEQ multiplex PCR; TCRdb's copy has only in-frame clones and leaves some out. The sample comprises 110,000 to 150,000 clones, 85% to 95% of which are singletons, and 1.5% to 2% rests with the top ten. General observations from the study: Rarity marked most TCR sequences, yet some public TCRs occurred in many donors. Researchers catalogued some 160 TCR beta chains as cytomegalovirus-associated. As was reported, the classifier diagnosed cytomegalovirus status with high specificity and sensitivity.

The V gene is TRBV4-2, the J gene TRBJ2-1; 10 bases agree with TRBD2. The TCR originated in a man aged 18 to 30 in good health and CMV-seropositive. The sample was PBMCs. Written as DNA, the CDR3 is TGTGCCAGCAGCCAAGCTAGCGGGAGCTCGAATGAGCAGTTCTTC. This encodes CASSQASGSSNEQFF.